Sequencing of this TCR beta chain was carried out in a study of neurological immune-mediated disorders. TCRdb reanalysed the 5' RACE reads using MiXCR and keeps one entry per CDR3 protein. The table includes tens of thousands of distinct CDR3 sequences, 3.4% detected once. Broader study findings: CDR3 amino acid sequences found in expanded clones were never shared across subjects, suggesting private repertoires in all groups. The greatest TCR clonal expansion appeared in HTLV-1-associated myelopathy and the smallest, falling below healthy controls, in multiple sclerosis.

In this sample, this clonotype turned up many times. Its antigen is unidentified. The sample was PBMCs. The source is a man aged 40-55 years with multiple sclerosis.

The CDR3: CASSVLQGDEAFF. In nucleotides, the CDR3 is TGTGCCAGCAGCGTTCTACAGGGGGATGAAGCTTTCTTT. The chain uses TRBV9 and TRBJ1-1; 8 positions agree with TRBD1. V shed 2 bases, J shed 7 bases, and the junction held 4 bases outside the gene matches. The germline V gene encodes CDR1 SGDLS and CDR2 YYNGEE. The CDR3 runs to 13 residues. The whole variable domain, remainder taken from reference TRBV9 and TRBJ1-1, is DSGVTQTPKHLITATGQRVTLRCSPRSGDLSVYWYQQSLDQGLQFLIQYYNGEERAKGNILERFSAQQFPDLHSELNLSSLELGDSALYFCASSVLQGDEAFFGQGTRLTVV.